The rows below give T cell receptor beta chains drawn from one sample of a study of radiation and T cells in renal cell carcinoma. Produced via immunoSEQ multiplex PCR; TCRdb's table is partial and in-frame only. The sample includes tens of thousands of clones, 80% to 90% of them seen just once. The material sequenced was blood, taken from a patient whose treatment included radiotherapy and nephrectomy. These TCRs come from a woman aged 45-60 years with renal cell carcinoma. The CDR3 runs from the conserved cysteine through the conserved F or W. D genes are given only for firm matches. The listing skips clone size in some rows; elsewhere it reads once, few, many or a size class.

d_call j_call v_call clone_size cdr3_nt cdr3_aa
TRBD2 TRBJ2-7 TRBV27 NA TGTGCCAGCAGTTTATCCCGACTAGCGCCACGGTACTTC CASSLSRLAPRYF
NA TRBJ2-7 TRBV2 NA TGTGCCAGCACCATTAGGACTTTCCCCTCCAAGCAGTACTTC CASTIRTFPSKQYF
TRBD1 TRBJ1-2 TRBV28 NA TGTGCCAGCAGGCGACAGGGGGTCGATGGCTACACCTTC CASRRQGVDGYTF
NA TRBJ1-2 TRBV19 NA TGTGCCAGTAGTATAACTGGATGGGGCGGAAACACCTTC CASSITGWGGNTF
NA TRBJ2-3 TRBV5-1 NA TGCGCCAGCAGCTTGAAGGCTAGCGAGGCAGATACGCAGTATTTT CASSLKASEADTQYF
NA TRBJ2-2 TRBV9 NA TGTGCCAGCAGCGTAGGATCCGACTTTTACACCGGGGAGCTGTTTTTT CASSVGSDFYTGELFF
TRBD1 TRBJ2-7 TRBV6-5 NA TGTGCCAGCAGTTACACTCGGACAGGCTCACAGTACGAGCAGTACTTC CASSYTRTGSQYEQYF
NA TRBJ1-5 TRBV6-5 NA TGTGCCAGCAGTTTAATAGGGGGAGGTCAGCCCCAGCATTTT CASSLIGGGQPQHF
NA TRBJ2-3 TRBV18 NA TGTGCCAGCTCACCCCCACCGGGGTGGAGGGTTAGCACAGATACGCAGTATTTT CASSPPPGWRVSTDTQYF
NA TRBJ1-2 TRBV11-2 once TGTGCCAGCAGCTCCGAACCCCTGGACATCTATGGCTACACCTTC CASSSEPLDIYGYTF
TRBD2 TRBJ2-2 TRBV9 NA TGTGCCAGCAGCGATCCTAGCGGAACCGGGGAGCTGTTTTTT CASSDPSGTGELFF
NA TRBJ1-6 TRBV4-3 NA TGCGCCAGCAGCCAAGAAGGAGGGTTGGATAATTCACCCCTCCACTTT CASSQEGGLDNSPLHF
TRBD1 TRBJ1-1 TRBV29-1 NA TGCAGCGTACACCCCCGGGACAGGTACTATGTAGCTTTCTTT CSVHPRDRYYVAFF
TRBD1 TRBJ1-2 TRBV7-2 NA TGTGCCAGCAGTTCTAAACCGACAGGGGGCCACAATGGCTACACCTTC CASSSKPTGGHNGYTF
TRBD1 TRBJ2-3 TRBV4-3 NA TGCGCCAGCAGCCAAGAAAGGACAGGGGGCTCAGATACGCAGTATTTT CASSQERTGGSDTQYF
NA TRBJ2-1 TRBV7-2 NA TGTGCCAGCAGCTTAGGACGGCCTCGGGAGCAGTTCTTC CASSLGRPREQFF
NA TRBJ2-3 TRBV4-3 NA TGCGCCAGCAGCCAAGTGGGTCGGAGCACAGATACGCAGTATTTT CASSQVGRSTDTQYF
NA TRBJ1-4 TRBV2 few TGTGCCAGCAGTGAGGCTGGGGCGGATGAAAAACTGTTTTTT CASSEAGADEKLFF